This T cell receptor beta chain was obtained from a study of blood T cells in healthy people across ages. Russia was home to the donors, healthy Caucasian individuals aged roughly 6 to 90. Next came a second PCR, run for about 7 to 12 cycles, which used a sample-barcoded 5' primer along with a J-beta primer mix. No fewer than 3 million CDR3-containing paired-end reads came from each sample. TCRdb ran MiXCR on the 5' RACE reads and lists one entry per CDR3 protein. The sample has roughly 1,100,000 distinct CDR3 sequences; approximately 26% are singletons. The CDR3 extends over 13 amino acids. The V and J ends lost 9 bases and 2 bases respectively, with 10 bases between them. Per the germline V gene, CDR1 is ENHRY and CDR2 is SYGVKD. These same records also appear under a second study, on T cells of mothers and their children. According to that study: No clones detected were persistent microchimeric T cell clones.

The V gene is TRBV10-3, the J gene TRBJ2-2; D is unresolved. This clonotype was obtained from a girl aged 2-10 years in good health. Sequences were obtained from blood. The CDR3, as DNA: TGTGCCATAGCCCGCCCCAACACCGGGGAGCTGTTTTTT. Protein: CAIARPNTGELFF.